This record concerns one TCR beta chain sequence. Its antigen is still unknown. The V gene end was trimmed by 4 bases and the J gene end by 2 bases; junction bases not matched to a gene: 6. CDR3 length: 16 residues. Germline CDR1 reads KGHSH; CDR2 reads LQKENI. The data originate from a study of long-term antiretroviral therapy in people with HIV. Study observations and caveats: After ART, diversity increased yet remained lower than transplant donor controls.

Researchers ran immunoSEQ v3.0 at survey level. Some clones are missing from TCRdb's copy, which holds only in-frame ones; the method was immunoSEQ multiplex PCR. The sample gives around 21,000 clones, under 90% of which show up once; 3.4% is in the top ten. The sequenced sample was unsorted PBMCs, obtained 1.9 years after starting antiretroviral therapy. The source of this sequence is a woman between 45 and 60 years old with HIV. The rearrangement uses TRBV18 and TRBJ1-1, with 11 nucleotides matching TRBD1. Written as DNA, the CDR3 is TGTGCCAGCTCACTGGGGACAGGGGGTACTAACACTGAAGCTTTCTTT. Its protein is CASSLGTGGTNTEAFF. The variable domain in full, completed from reference TRBV18 and TRBJ1-1, reads NAGVMQNPRHLVRRRGQEARLRCSPMKGHSHVYWYRQLPEEGLKFMVYLQKENIIDESGMPKERFSAEFPKEGPSILRIQQVVRGDSAAYFCASSLGTGGTNTEAFFGQGTRLTVV.